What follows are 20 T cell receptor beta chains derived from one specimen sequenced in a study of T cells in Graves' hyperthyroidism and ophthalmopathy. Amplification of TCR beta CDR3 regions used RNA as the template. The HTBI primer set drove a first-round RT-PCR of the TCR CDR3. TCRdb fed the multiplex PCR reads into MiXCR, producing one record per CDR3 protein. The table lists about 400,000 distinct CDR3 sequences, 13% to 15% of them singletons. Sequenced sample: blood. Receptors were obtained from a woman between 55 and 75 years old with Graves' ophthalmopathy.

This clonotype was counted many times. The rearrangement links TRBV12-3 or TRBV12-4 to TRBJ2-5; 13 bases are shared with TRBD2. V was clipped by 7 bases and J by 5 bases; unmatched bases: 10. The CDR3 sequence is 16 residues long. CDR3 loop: CASTPPLAGGEETQYF. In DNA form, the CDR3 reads TGTGCCAGCACCCCCCCACTAGCGGGAGGGGAGGAGACCCAGTACTTC.

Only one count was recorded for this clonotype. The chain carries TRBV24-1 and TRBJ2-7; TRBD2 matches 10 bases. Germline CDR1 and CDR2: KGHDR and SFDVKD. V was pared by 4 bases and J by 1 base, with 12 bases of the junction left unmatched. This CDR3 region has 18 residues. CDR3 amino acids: CATSDRRAGTSESYEQYF. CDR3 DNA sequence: TGTGCCACCAGTGACCGGCGCGCCGGGACTAGCGAGTCCTACGAGCAGTACTTC.

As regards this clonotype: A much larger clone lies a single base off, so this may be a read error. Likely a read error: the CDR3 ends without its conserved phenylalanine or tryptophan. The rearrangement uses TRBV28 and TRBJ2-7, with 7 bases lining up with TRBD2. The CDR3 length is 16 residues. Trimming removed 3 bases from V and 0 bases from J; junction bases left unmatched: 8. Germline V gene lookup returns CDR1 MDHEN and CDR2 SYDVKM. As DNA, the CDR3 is TGTGCCAGCAGTTTCACACTAGCGCAGCTCTCCTACGAGCAGTACCTC. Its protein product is CASSFTLAQLSYEQYL.

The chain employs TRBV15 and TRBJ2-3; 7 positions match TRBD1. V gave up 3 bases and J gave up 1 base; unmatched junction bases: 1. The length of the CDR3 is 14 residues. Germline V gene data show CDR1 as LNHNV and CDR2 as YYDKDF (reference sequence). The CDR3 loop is CATSSGQGTDTQYF. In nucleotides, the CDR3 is TGTGCCACCAGCAGCGGACAGGGCACAGATACGCAGTATTTT. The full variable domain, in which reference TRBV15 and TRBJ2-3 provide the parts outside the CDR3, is DAMVIQNPRYQVTQFGKPVTLSCSQTLNHNVMYWYQQKSSQAPKLLFHYYDKDFNNEADTPDNFQSRRPNTSFCFLDIRSPGLGDTAMYLCATSSGQGTDTQYFGPGTRLTVL.

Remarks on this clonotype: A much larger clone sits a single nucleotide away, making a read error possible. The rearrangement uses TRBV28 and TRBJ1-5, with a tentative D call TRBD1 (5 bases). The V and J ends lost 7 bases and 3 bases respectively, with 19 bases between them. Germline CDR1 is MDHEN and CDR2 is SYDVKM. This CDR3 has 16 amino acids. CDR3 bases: TGTGCCAGCACCGGCGGGGGGTTGGGGCTCAATCAGCCCCAGCATTTT. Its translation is CASTGGGLGLNQPQHF.

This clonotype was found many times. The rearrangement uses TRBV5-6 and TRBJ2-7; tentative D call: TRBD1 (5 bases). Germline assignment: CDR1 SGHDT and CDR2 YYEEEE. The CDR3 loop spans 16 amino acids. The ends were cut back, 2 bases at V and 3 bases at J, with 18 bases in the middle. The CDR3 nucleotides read TGTGCCAGCAGCTTAGGTCCCCCCAGGGTGGGCTACGAGCAGTACTTC. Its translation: CASSLGPPRVGYEQYF.

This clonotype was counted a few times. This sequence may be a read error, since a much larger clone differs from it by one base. The CDR3 DNA sequence: TGTGCCGGCAGCTTGAAGGGGGGTTCACCCCTCCACTTT. Protein product: CAGSLKGGSPLHF. The chain has TRBV11-2 and TRBJ1-6; a weak D match, TRBD1 (6 bases). This CDR3 comprises 13 residues. Per the germline V gene, CDR1 is SGHAT and CDR2 is FQNNGV.

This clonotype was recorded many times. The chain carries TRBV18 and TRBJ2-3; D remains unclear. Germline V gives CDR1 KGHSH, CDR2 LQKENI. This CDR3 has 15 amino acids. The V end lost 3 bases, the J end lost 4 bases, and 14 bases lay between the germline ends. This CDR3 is CASSPPLTVADTQYF. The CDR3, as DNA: TGTGCCAGCTCACCGCCCCTCACGGTAGCAGATACGCAGTATTTT.

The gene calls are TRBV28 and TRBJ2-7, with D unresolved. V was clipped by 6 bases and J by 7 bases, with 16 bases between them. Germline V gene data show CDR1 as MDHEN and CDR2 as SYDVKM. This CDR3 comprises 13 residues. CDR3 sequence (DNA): TGTGCCAGCAGGTCCAGTAATTTAGAAGAGCAGTACTTC. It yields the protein CASRSSNLEEQYF.

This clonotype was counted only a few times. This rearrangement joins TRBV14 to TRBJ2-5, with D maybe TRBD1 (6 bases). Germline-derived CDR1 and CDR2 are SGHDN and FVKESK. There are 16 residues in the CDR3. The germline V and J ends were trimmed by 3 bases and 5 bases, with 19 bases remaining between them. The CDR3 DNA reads TGTGCCAGCAGCCACCCCAGGGGCGTCAACCGGGAGACCCAGTACTTC. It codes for CASSHPRGVNRETQYF.

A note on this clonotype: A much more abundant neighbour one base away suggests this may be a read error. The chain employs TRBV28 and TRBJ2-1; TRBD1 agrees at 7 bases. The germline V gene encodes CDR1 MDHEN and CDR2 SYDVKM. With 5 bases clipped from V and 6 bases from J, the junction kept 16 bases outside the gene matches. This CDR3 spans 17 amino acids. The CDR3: CASSPSGQELVRNEQFF. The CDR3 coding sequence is TGTGCCAGCAGTCCGTCCGGACAGGAGTTAGTCCGCAATGAGCAGTTCTTC.

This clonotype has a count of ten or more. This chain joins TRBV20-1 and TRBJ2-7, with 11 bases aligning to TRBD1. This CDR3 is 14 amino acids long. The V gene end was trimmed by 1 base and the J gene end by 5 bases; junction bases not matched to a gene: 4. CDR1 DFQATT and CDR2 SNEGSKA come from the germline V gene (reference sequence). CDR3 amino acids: CSARGTGGYHEQYF. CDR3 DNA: TGCAGTGCTAGAGGGACAGGGGGCTACCACGAGCAGTACTTC.

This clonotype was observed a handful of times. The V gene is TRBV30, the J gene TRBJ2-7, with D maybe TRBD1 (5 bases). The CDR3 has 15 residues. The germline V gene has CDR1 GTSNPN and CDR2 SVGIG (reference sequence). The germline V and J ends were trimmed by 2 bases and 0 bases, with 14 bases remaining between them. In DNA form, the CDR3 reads TGTGCCTGGAGTTCAACCGGACATTTCTCCTACGAGCAGTACTTC. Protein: CAWSSTGHFSYEQYF.

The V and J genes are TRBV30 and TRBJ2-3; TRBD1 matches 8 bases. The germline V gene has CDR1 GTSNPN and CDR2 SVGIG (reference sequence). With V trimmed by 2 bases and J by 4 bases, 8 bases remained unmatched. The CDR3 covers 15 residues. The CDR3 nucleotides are TGTGCCTGGAGTCGTGAGCAGGGGGCAGCAGATACGCAGTATTTT. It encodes CAWSREQGAADTQYF.

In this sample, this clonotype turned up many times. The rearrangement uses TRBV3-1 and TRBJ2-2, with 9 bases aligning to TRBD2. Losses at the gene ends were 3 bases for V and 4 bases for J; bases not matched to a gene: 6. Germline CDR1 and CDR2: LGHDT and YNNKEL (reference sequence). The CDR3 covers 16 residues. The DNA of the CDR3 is TGTGCCAGCAGCCAGATAGCGGGAGTGGGCACCGGGGAGCTGTTTTTT. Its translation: CASSQIAGVGTGELFF. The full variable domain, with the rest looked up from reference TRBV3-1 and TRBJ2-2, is DTAVSQTPKYLVTQMGNDKSIKCEQNLGHDTMYWYKQDSKKFLKIMFSYNNKELIINETVPNRFSPKSPDKAHLNLHINSLELGDSAVYFCASSQIAGVGTGELFFGEGSRLTVL.

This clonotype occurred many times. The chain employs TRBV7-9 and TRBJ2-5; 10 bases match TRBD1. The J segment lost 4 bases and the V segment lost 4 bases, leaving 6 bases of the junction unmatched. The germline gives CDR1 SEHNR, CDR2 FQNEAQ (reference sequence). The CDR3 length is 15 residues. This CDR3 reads CASSSGTGEAETQYF. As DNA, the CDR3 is TGTGCCAGCAGCTCGGGGACAGGGGAGGCAGAGACCCAGTACTTC.

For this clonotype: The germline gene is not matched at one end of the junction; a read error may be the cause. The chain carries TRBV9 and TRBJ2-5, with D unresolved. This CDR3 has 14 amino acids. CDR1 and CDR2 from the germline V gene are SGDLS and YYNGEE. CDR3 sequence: CASSVSHNGEAQYF. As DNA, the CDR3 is TGTGCCAGCAGCGTATCCCACAATGGAGAGGCCCAGTACTTC.

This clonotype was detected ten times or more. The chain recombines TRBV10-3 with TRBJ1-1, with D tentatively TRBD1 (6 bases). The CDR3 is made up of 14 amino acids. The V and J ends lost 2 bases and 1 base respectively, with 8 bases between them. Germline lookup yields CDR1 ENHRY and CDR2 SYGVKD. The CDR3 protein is CAISEGGGNTEAFF. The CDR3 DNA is TGTGCCATCAGTGAGGGGGGCGGGAACACTGAAGCTTTCTTT.

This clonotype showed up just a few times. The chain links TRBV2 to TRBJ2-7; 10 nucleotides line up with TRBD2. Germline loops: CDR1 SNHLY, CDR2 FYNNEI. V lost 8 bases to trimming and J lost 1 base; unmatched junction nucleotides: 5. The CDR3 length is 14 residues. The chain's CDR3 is CASPRTSGSYEQYF. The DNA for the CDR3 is TGTGCCAGCCCTCGGACTAGCGGATCCTACGAGCAGTACTTC.

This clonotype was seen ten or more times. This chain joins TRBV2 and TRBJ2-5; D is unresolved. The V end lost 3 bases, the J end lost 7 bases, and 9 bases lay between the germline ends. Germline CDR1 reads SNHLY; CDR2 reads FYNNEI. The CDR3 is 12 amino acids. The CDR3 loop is CASSEFRGTQYF. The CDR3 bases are TGTGCCAGCAGTGAGTTCAGAGGGACCCAGTACTTC.